This TCR beta chain was recorded in a study of blood T cell repertoires in COVID-19. Background on the study: Both acute and convalescent COVID-19 samples were obtained from the United States, Italy and Spain. In each case, the material was cDNA or gDNA derived from T cells, B-cell-depleted T cells, or PBMCs.

In the original analysis: Amplified reference gene primers provided the basis for estimating nucleated cell counts. Using immunoSEQ multiplex PCR, the repertoire was profiled, and TCRdb retains in-frame clones only, with some absent. That table supplies the V and J calls and clone size; D and trimming were determined from the DNA. The sample has about 200,000 clones; about 91% are singletons. This sequence originates from a man aged 18 to 30 with active or convalescent COVID-19. The sample was peripheral blood.

This CDR3 reads CASSPRDTPPGELFF. The CDR3 region has the DNA TGTGCCAGCTCACCACGGGACACCCCCCCCGGGGAGCTGTTTTTT. The V gene is TRBV18, the J gene TRBJ2-2; D might be TRBD1 (6 bases). The CDR3 totals 15 residues. CDR1 is KGHSH and CDR2 is LQKENI in the germline V gene. The V and J ends lost 1 base and 6 bases respectively, with 12 bases between them.